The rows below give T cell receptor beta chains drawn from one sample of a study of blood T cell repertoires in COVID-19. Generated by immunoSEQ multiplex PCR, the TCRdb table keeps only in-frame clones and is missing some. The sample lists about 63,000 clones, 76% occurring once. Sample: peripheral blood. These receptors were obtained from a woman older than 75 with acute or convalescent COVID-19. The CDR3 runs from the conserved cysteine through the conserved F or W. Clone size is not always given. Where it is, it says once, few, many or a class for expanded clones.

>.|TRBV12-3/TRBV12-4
CASSPGGGEQYF
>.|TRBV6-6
CASVSGAHTLRIEQYF
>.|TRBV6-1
CASSGASGRRADTQYF
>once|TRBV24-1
CATSAGDTQHF
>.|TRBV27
CASSRDRAHSGNTIYF
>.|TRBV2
CASSAQQETQYF
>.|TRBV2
CASSRLATSNEQYF
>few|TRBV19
CASKDRAYSNQPQHF
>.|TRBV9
CASSPKGRPYNEQFF
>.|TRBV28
CASSRNYGYTF
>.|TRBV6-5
CASSYSPVRTEAFF